This record covers a single T cell receptor beta chain. Its antigen is still unknown. This entry belongs to a study of T cell repertoires in cytomegalovirus infection. TCRdb used MiXCR to reprocess the reads, holding one entry per CDR3 protein. The sample lists some 110,000 distinct CDR3 sequences, roughly a third occurring once. The CDR3 length is 15 residues. Trimming took 4 bases from V and 1 from J; bases not matched to a gene: 6. Study-level points and caveats: Clonotype analysis showed dominance of the ex vivo response by HLA-C-restricted CMV-specific TCR beta clonotypes. Based on cumulative public TCR beta family frequency, carriers of CMV plus the relevant HLA were identified.

The source material was CD8+ T cells from cultured PBMCs, sampled from culture after CMV antigen stimulation. The rearrangement links TRBV12-3 or TRBV12-4 to TRBJ2-5; 7 bases align to TRBD2. The TCR originated in a human donor in good health (CMV status not recorded). Some clones in this sample may be carry-over from other donors' samples. CDR3 sequence: CASSYAAGSQETQYF. CDR3 sequence (DNA): TGTGCCAGCAGTTACGCAGCGGGGAGCCAAGAGACCCAGTACTTC.